The 4 T cell receptor beta chains presented below share a single source sample, sequenced in a study of T cell responses to AZD1222 COVID-19 vaccine. Sequencing used immunoSEQ multiplex PCR; TCRdb keeps in-frame clones, though not all of them. Here the sample spans 84,000 or so clones, roughly nine tenths being singletons. Sequenced here: peripheral blood, sampled on day 0 of AZD1222 vaccination. These TCRs come from an adult in good health.

This rearrangement joins TRBV27 to TRBJ2-1; 13 nucleotides agree with TRBD2. The V segment lost 4 bases and the J segment 6 bases; nucleotides outside the gene matches: 3. CDR3 length equals 15 residues. Germline V lookup: CDR1 MNHEY, CDR2 SMNVEV (reference sequence). As DNA, the CDR3 is TGTGCCAGCAGTTCCGGGACTAGCGGGATCAATGAGCAGTTCTTC. It is translated as CASSSGTSGINEQFF.

V is TRBV3-1 (or the pseudogene TRBV3-2) and J is TRBJ1-5, with 9 bases matching TRBD1. Germline V lookup: CDR1 LGHDT, CDR2 YNNKEL (reference sequence). The CDR3 is 15 amino acids. V dropped 1 base and J dropped 6; count of bases not matched to a gene: 4. This CDR3 is CASSQGQGVGQPQHF. The CDR3 nucleotides are TGTGCCAGCAGCCAAGGACAGGGGGTCGGTCAGCCCCAGCATTTT.

The chain links TRBV4-1 to TRBJ1-1; D may be TRBD1 (6 bases). The germline V gene encodes CDR1 MGHRA and CDR2 YSYEKL. The CDR3 has 16 amino acids. Trimming removed 1 base from V and 1 base from J, with 13 bases in between. For the CDR3, the DNA is TGCGCCAGCAGCCAAGGAGGAGGACAGAAGAACACTGAAGCTTTCTTT. Its protein is CASSQGGGQKNTEAFF.

The chain is built from TRBV7-9 and TRBJ1-2, with TRBD1 identical over 8 bases. Germline V gene sequence: CDR1 SEHNR, CDR2 FQNEAQ (reference sequence). The CDR3 loop spans 15 amino acids. V trimming: 5 bases; J trimming: 2 bases; junction bases outside the gene matches: 7. In nucleotides, the CDR3 is TGTGCCAGCAGCCCTAGGACAGGGATCAACTATGGCTACACCTTC. Translated: CASSPRTGINYGYTF.